The entry that follows covers one T cell receptor (beta chain) sequence. These data originate in a study of blood T cell repertoires in COVID-19. Across the study: Acute and convalescent COVID-19 specimens originated in the United States, Italy and Spain. T cells, B-cell-depleted T cells, or PBMCs provided the cDNA or gDNA that served as material.

Only in-frame clones appear in the TCRdb table, and some are missing; sequencing was by immunoSEQ multiplex PCR. The table shows tens of thousands of clones, with about 89% occurring only once. Trimming took 5 bases from V and 4 from J, leaving 11 bases between them. Germline lookup yields CDR1 MNHEY and CDR2 SMNVEV (reference sequence). The CDR3 runs 13 residues. Sequenced sample: peripheral blood. This receptor was taken from a man between 60 and 75 years old with acute or convalescent COVID-19. This sequence joins TRBV27 and TRBJ2-5; D gene ambiguous. The CDR3 is CASSRVVAETQYF. The CDR3 region has the DNA TGTGCCAGCAGTCGGGTTGTGGCAGAGACCCAGTACTTC.